This is a list of T cell receptor beta chains from one sample in a study of shared clonotypes between healthy human individuals. The method was immunoSEQ multiplex PCR; TCRdb's version includes in-frame clones alone and lacks a portion of them. Of around 1.4 million clones in the sample, around 98.5% are singletons; the top ten hold 0.36%. Sequencing was performed on naive CD4+ T cells sorted from blood. The receptors shown here come from a man aged 25 to 40 in good health. Both conserved end residues are part of each CDR3. The order of the fields is clone size, V gene, J gene, D gene, CDR3 DNA, CDR3 protein. A D gene is named only where the DNA matches it firmly. Not all rows give a size; the values are once, few, many and, for expanded clones, a class.

-,TRBV19,TRBJ2-5,-,TGTGCCAGTATCGGGATTGGGAAAGAGACCCAGTACTTC,CASIGIGKETQYF
-,TRBV27,TRBJ2-1,-,TGTGCCAGCAGAAGTTTGGTCGGGCCTAATGAGCAGTTCTTC,CASRSLVGPNEQFF
-,TRBV6-1,TRBJ1-4,-,TGTGCCAGCAGTGCAGGGACAACTAATGAAAAACTGTTTTTT,CASSAGTTNEKLFF
-,TRBV11-2,TRBJ2-1,TRBD2,TGTGCCAGCAGCTTAGATCTGGGACTAGCGGGAGGGTTTTCCTACAATGAGCAGTTCTTC,CASSLDLGLAGGFSYNEQFF
-,TRBV11-2,TRBJ2-1,TRBD1,TGTGCCAGCAGCGAGGGACAGCCCTTCAATGAGCAGTTCTTC,CASSEGQPFNEQFF
-,TRBV10-1,TRBJ2-7,-,TGCGCCACCTCCCAGACCAGCCGAAACGAGCAGTACTTC,CATSQTSRNEQYF
-,TRBV28,TRBJ1-5,TRBD1,TGTGCCAGCAGCCACGGGACAGGGGTGGATCAGCCCCAGCATTTT,CASSHGTGVDQPQHF
-,TRBV4-1,TRBJ1-4,-,TGCGCCAGCAGCCAACGACAGAGGGGACGAGGTAATGAAAAACTGTTTTTT,CASSQRQRGRGNEKLFF
-,TRBV29-1,TRBJ2-7,TRBD2,TGCAGCGTTGTCGGGAGGCTCTCCTACGAGCAGTACTTC,CSVVGRLSYEQYF
-,TRBV30,TRBJ1-1,-,TGTGCCTGGAGTGTACTAGGGGGAACTGAAGCTTTCTTT,CAWSVLGGTEAFF
-,TRBV1,TRBJ1-1,-,TGCACCAGCAGCCAAAGGGACAGCCTTTTATTGAACACTGAAGCTTTCTTT,CTSSQRDSLLLNTEAFF
-,TRBV28,TRBJ2-5,-,TGTGCCAGCAGTTTCCCCGGGACAAGGGGATCAGAGACCCAGTACTTC,CASSFPGTRGSETQYF
-,TRBV19,TRBJ2-7,TRBD2,TGTGCCAGTAGTATTGGGGAGGGCTACGAGCAGTACTTC,CASSIGEGYEQYF
-,TRBV7-9,TRBJ2-1,TRBD1,TGTGCCAGCAGCTTTACACAGGGGTTCCTTACCTACAATGAGCAGTTCTTC,CASSFTQGFLTYNEQFF
-,TRBV10-3,TRBJ1-4,-,TGTGCCATCAGTGAAAGAGGGCTGGGAGAAAAACTGTTTTTT,CAISERGLGEKLFF
-,TRBV6-1,TRBJ1-5,-,TGTGCCAGCAGTGCCCCCAATCAGCCCCAGCATTTT,CASSAPNQPQHF
-,TRBV7-9,TRBJ2-7,TRBD2,TGTGCCAGCAGTATGGGGGGGACCGAGCAGTACTTC,CASSMGGTEQYF
-,TRBV5-1,TRBJ2-3,TRBD1,TGCGCCAGCAGCCGAGGACAGGGGAGTAGTGCAGATACGCAGTATTTT,CASSRGQGSSADTQYF
few,TRBV7-9,TRBJ1-2,-,TGTGCCAGGACGCCGGTGGACGATAACTATGGCTACACCTTC,CARTPVDDNYGYTF
-,TRBV25-1,TRBJ1-4,-,TGTGCCACCGGCTCGGGGCTCCGGGAAAAACTGTTTTTT,CATGSGLREKLFF
-,TRBV10-1,TRBJ1-1,-,TGCGCCAGCAGTAAAACAGCTCGCGACACTGAAGCTTTCTTT,CASSKTARDTEAFF
-,TRBV9,TRBJ2-2,TRBD2,TGTGCCAGCAGTGAGAACGGGAGGGCCGGCACCGGGGAGCTGTTTTTT,CASSENGRAGTGELFF
-,TRBV10-2,TRBJ2-5,-,TGCGCCAGCAGTGAATATAGGCTAGCCCAAGAGACCCAGTACTTC,CASSEYRLAQETQYF
-,TRBV7-9,TRBJ2-3,-,TGTGCCAGCAGCCCCCGTTGGGCAGATACGCAGTATTTT,CASSPRWADTQYF
-,TRBV11-2,TRBJ2-7,-,TGTGCCAGCAGCTCGGGACCCACGAGTTACGAGCAGTACTTC,CASSSGPTSYEQYF
-,TRBV19,TRBJ1-5,-,TGTGCCAGTGGATCGCGGGGAGGTCAGCCCCAGCATTTT,CASGSRGGQPQHF
once,TRBV7-6,TRBJ2-7,TRBD2,TGTGCCAGCAGCTTAGCGCGGGGGTCCAGCTACGAGCAGTACTTC,CASSLARGSSYEQYF
-,TRBV5-1,TRBJ2-4,-,TGCGCCAGCAGTCTCGATTCGCCGGGGAACATTCAGTACTTC,CASSLDSPGNIQYF
-,TRBV6-4,TRBJ1-1,-,TGTGCCAGCAGACCCCAGGGTGTGGGAACTGAAGCTTTCTTT,CASRPQGVGTEAFF
-,TRBV5-1,TRBJ2-1,-,TGCGCCAGCAGCTTGGGGAATCGAGCGGGCGGTTCGCGGAATGAGCAGTTCTTC,CASSLGNRAGGSRNEQFF
-,TRBV6-1,TRBJ2-7,-,TGTGCCAGCAGTGACCGTTGGGGCTTCTTTTCAGAGCAGTACTTC,CASSDRWGFFSEQYF
-,TRBV6-1,TRBJ2-1,-,TGTGCCAGCAGTGAAGGGACCCTTAGGGCTTACAATGAGCAGTTCTTC,CASSEGTLRAYNEQFF
-,TRBV6-1,TRBJ2-7,-,TGTGCCAGCAGTGAAGCGGGTGCATTGAGCTCCTACGAGCAGTACTTC,CASSEAGALSSYEQYF
-,TRBV4-1,TRBJ2-7,-,TGCGCCAGCAGCCAGAGCAGCCGGACAAGCTACGAGCAGTACTTC,CASSQSSRTSYEQYF
-,TRBV25-1,TRBJ2-7,-,TGTGCCAGCAGTGCCGGAATCTCCTACGAGCAGTACTTC,CASSAGISYEQYF
once,TRBV9,TRBJ2-2,-,TGTGCCAGCAGCGTAGCGGGAGTGAACACCGGGGAGCTGTTTTTT,CASSVAGVNTGELFF
-,TRBV7-3,TRBJ2-1,TRBD1,TGTGCCAGCAGCTTTTTTGGGTCCTTCGGGACAGGTTTGAACAATGAGCAGTTCTTC,CASSFFGSFGTGLNNEQFF
-,TRBV2,TRBJ2-2,TRBD1,TGTGCCAGCAGTGACGGGACAGAACCGAACACCGGGGAGCTGTTTTTT,CASSDGTEPNTGELFF
-,TRBV5-1,TRBJ2-7,TRBD2,TGCGCCAGCAGCCCCGGACTAGCGGGAGGGCCCGAGCAGTACTTC,CASSPGLAGGPEQYF
-,TRBV15,TRBJ2-5,TRBD2,TGTGCCACCAGCGTGGGACTAGCGGGAGCTGAGACCCAGTACTTC,CATSVGLAGAETQYF
-,TRBV6-5,TRBJ2-2,TRBD2,TGTGCCAGCAGTTACTTAGCGGGAGTAAACACCGGGGAGCTGTTTTTT,CASSYLAGVNTGELFF
-,TRBV18,TRBJ2-2,-,TGTGCCAGCTCACCAAGGTTTAACCCCGGGGAGCTGTTTTTT,CASSPRFNPGELFF
-,TRBV6-1,TRBJ2-7,TRBD2,TGTGCCACCTCTCTAGCGGACTCCTACGAGCAGTACTTC,CATSLADSYEQYF
-,TRBV10-2,TRBJ2-3,-,TGTGGAGTCGGCAGGGGAGCAGATACGCAGTATTTT,CGVGRGADTQYF
once,TRBV18,TRBJ2-2,-,TGTGCCGGGAATACACAGACCGGGGAGCTGTTTTTT,CAGNTQTGELFF
-,TRBV10-1,TRBJ2-7,-,TGCGCCAGCAGCCCGCGGCGGCAGCAACTGGCCGAGCAGTACTTC,CASSPRRQQLAEQYF